Included here is one TCR beta chain sequence, with context. Its antigen is unknown. No much larger clone is present one base from it, and per-base qualities are unavailable. The data were taken from a study of cytomegalovirus exposure and HLA in healthy donors (dated by TCRdb to about 2017). Context from the whole study: An earlier analysis of several hundred of the donors reported 276 Gb of sequence data and 95 million to 140 million unique TCR beta sequences obtained from around 180 million T cells. Both class I and class II loci were covered by HLA typing, at four-digit resolution. The number of donors typed differed by locus, with 629-630 for A, B, C, DRB1 and DQB1, roughly 550 for DQA1, under 610 for DPA1, and some 440 for DPB1. All discovery cohort repertoires had been generated on a single sequencing platform. The study combined high-throughput TCR immunosequencing, statistical association of individual TCRs with disease status, and machine learning to predict cytomegalovirus infection status. Genome-wide SNP genotypes for about 65% of the 666 donors were used in a later genetic analysis, which treated that subset as a discovery cohort. An earlier analysis of 500 to 750 of the donors applied high-throughput TCR beta sequencing to assess whether each TCR beta V gene segment acted as functional or pseudogenic. The aim of the study was to test whether cataloging public T cell receptors could identify signatures of past pathogen exposure. Roughly 300 gigabases of sequencing data and some 85 million unique TCR sequences were included in an early release covering under 650 HLA-typed donors. The study used immunosequencing to profile the T cell repertoires of 666 subjects and linked those repertoires to cytomegalovirus serostatus. Across about 370 genotyped donors of the cohort, an average of approximately 240,000 unique TCR beta nucleotide sequences per donor were sequenced, and roughly a sixth of those sequences were non-productive. Among the roughly 400 genotyped donors, around 81% belonged to the genetic ancestry cluster associated with self-reported Caucasian donors. Rather than using new phenotypic data, the later analysis identified candidate immune exposures from TCR beta sequences and from how often those sequences occurred across donors. To study patterns of TCR occurrence, a later analysis re-analyzed previously published TCR beta repertoires from several hundred donors and added high-resolution HLA genotyping. Because of strong linkage in the cohort, roughly 5 DR-DQ haplotypes were treated as single units for association and clustering. Donor age, sex, ethnicity and CMV serostatus were compiled together with the repertoire data. A separate validation cohort of over 95 different subjects was used in addition to the approximately 670-subject first cohort. The research as a whole found: The earlier analysis of approximately 590 of the donors excluded roughly 17 rarely observed V segments, including chromosome 9 orphons, because counts were too low. An association between a missense DCLRE1C variant and V-gene and J-gene trimming of TCR beta chains was found in a later genetic analysis and replicated in an independent cohort. The presence/absence analyses assumed that sequencing depth was roughly uniform across donors, and that assumption may not be true. The authors suggested that the approach could potentially be extended to other disease states and immunological phenotypes. A later analysis associated 15,000 or so TCR beta sequences with specific HLA alleles at a false discovery rate of 0.05. Most CMV-associated TCR beta chains appeared to be HLA-restricted in a later analysis, and the HLA associations seemed to be driven largely by CMV exposure. According to a later analysis, TCR association rates differed among HLA loci, with DRB1 alleles showing the most associated TCRs and HLA-C alleles showing the fewest. When HLA alleles, especially DR and DQ, strongly co-occurred, TCR associations were difficult to assign to individual alleles. A further reported finding was that TCR beta sequences accurately predicted the HLA-A and HLA-B alleles for most subjects in the first cohort. A cluster of highly shared sequence variants was judged likely to represent a technical artifact of the sequencing pipeline. Linkage disequilibrium might explain the correlated functional status among segregating V segments, but an unknown experimental factor could not be excluded. In an earlier analysis of some 640 of the donors, most TCR beta V segments were observed in productive rearrangements about 87% or about 30% of the time, broadly matching IMGT annotations. Compared with equally common non-associated chains, HLA-associated TCR beta chains in a later analysis were more clonally expanded and had lower generation probabilities. Most TCR sequences were seen in very few donors, while some public TCRs were found in many individuals. A later analysis reported that several top co-occurrence clusters appeared linked to parvovirus B19, influenza, CMV and Epstein-Barr virus. Three of the identified cytomegalovirus-associated TCR beta chains were confirmed in vitro to be specific for cytomegalovirus antigens. This cohort had only TCR beta chains sequenced, and the lack of alpha or paired-chain data limited which features could be detected. The classifier was reported to diagnose cytomegalovirus status with high specificity and sensitivity in both the original and validation cohorts. For the cohort, immune exposure information was limited to CMV serostatus. HLA typing was unavailable for some donors at each locus, so association tests used only the typed subset. Some IMGT-functional V segments, including TRBV6-2 and TRBV6-3, could not be told apart with the 87-base-pair reads, so those segments were excluded. A later genetic analysis reported fewer N-insertions in productive TCRs among donors in an Asian-associated ancestry cluster than the roughly 720-donor mean. In the study, around 150 TCR beta chains were listed as associated with cytomegalovirus.

The cohort consisted of 650 to 700 healthy bone marrow donors. Cohort members were all nominally healthy when sampled, although unrecorded immune exposures were likely present. The donor tested CMV seropositive and was one of the 289 seropositive cohort members. Each donor provided a peripheral blood sample, and peripheral blood mononuclear cells were used for TCR beta sequencing. The Qiagen DNeasy Blood Extraction Kit was used to extract genomic DNA from the blood cell samples. At the junction V is shortened by 3 bases and J by 2 bases, with 8 bases in between. From the cysteine up to the phenylalanine, the CDR3 has a length of 12 residues. Only the CDR3 DNA stays, 36 bases, in frame from base 1. CDR1 is given as GTSNPN and CDR2 as SVGIG, both from the germline V gene (reference sequence). Libraries were built with the immunoSEQ multiplex PCR assay. For the multiplex PCR, a mixture combining 60 forward primers for TCR Vbeta segments and 13 reverse primers for TCR Jbeta segments was used. The CDR3 region of rearranged TCR beta genes was amplified from genomic DNA by a multiplex PCR assay. The amplified TCR beta libraries were sequenced on the Illumina HiSeq System as 87-base-pair reads. In the original analysis: Across the 700 or so repertoires, a later analysis counted 60 million to 90 million unique TCR beta chains, 9.5 million to 13 million of which were shared by at least two donors. A nearest-neighbor algorithm error-corrected the raw reads and collapsed the reads into unique sequences, merging closely related sequences to remove PCR and sequencing errors. CDR3 sequences were aligned to IMGT reference sequences to assign V, D and J gene segments. For a sequence to be retained, a match of at least six nucleotides was required to both a V gene segment and a J gene segment. A rearrangement was called productive if the CDR3 had no stop codons and remained in frame with V and J, and every other rearrangement was called non-productive. CDR3 was defined according to IMGT convention as the region running from the second conserved V-encoded cysteine to the conserved J-encoded phenylalanine. In an earlier analysis of around 540 of the donors, sequences lacking an unambiguous match to a single V gene segment were excluded. An earlier analysis of just under 600 of the donors called V segments functional above 56.7% productive rearrangements and segregating when the between-donor standard deviation exceeded 5%. To diagnose cytomegalovirus status from the catalog of TCR beta chain sequences, a statistical classification framework was built. In a later analysis, V and J genes were assigned by comparing TCR nucleotide sequences against IMGT/GENE-DB human TR gene sequences. In a later analysis, CDR3 sequences and most-parsimonious VDJ recombination scenarios were assigned using the TCRdist pipeline. In a later analysis, each TCR beta chain was defined by its CDR3 amino acid sequence together with its V-gene family, and reads without a unique V-gene family were excluded. In a later analysis, fewer than 600 highly shared, low-generation-probability nucleotide sequences were removed to address suspected cross-contamination and a sequencing artifact. A later analysis calculated a clonal expansion index for each public chain from normalized within-repertoire ranks of inferred template counts. Generation probabilities in a later analysis came from a VDJ recombination model fitted to out-of-frame rearrangements, and those results were checked against IGoR. In a later analysis, hypergeometric tests were used to score TCR-TCR, TCR-HLA and TCR-CMV co-occurrence, with a repertoire-size bias correction applied to TCR pairs. A later analysis estimated false discovery rates by permuting HLA or CMV assignments 20 times. In a later analysis, co-occurring TCRs were grouped using DBSCAN, and TCRdist sequence similarity was added for clustering within HLA-allele-positive subsets. Co-occurrence clustering excluded repertoires with fewer than 30,000 or more than 120,000 public chains, plus five with anomalous nucleotide sharing. Drawn from immuneACCESS, this table holds only the in-frame rearrangements with V and J called that TCRdb kept. Clones are partly lost; checked studies trace under half to an unresolved V gene and leave the rest unexplained. D and trimming come from the DNA, and the V and J calls and clone size come from that table. The table for this sample lists more than 110,000 clones; 80% of them were counted only once. The ten largest account for approximately 6.2% of the sample.

The rearranged segments are TRBV30 and TRBJ2-7, and possibly TRBD2, on 6 matching bases. What was sequenced was PBMCs. The receptor was derived from a man in his forties in good health and CMV-seropositive. The CDR3 corresponds to CAWSPGAYEQYF. The sequence in DNA is TGTGCCTGGAGCCCGGGGGCCTACGAGCAGTACTTC.